This TCR beta chain was observed in a study of OX40 agonist ivuxolimab in advanced cancers. The overall study: Patients took ivuxolimab, an agonistic anti-OX40 (CD134) antibody. General study points: The mean number of expanded clones was higher in CD8+ T cells than in CD4+. With doses of 0.1-3.0 mg/kg, partial responders showed among the lowest clonal expansion.

With 6 bases removed from V and 3 bases from J, the gap between germline ends came to 9 bases. Germline V gene lookup returns CDR1 SGDLS and CDR2 YYNGEE. The CDR3 has 12 amino acids. Data came from immunoSEQ multiplex PCR; TCRdb stores just in-frame clones and leaves some out. The data contain around 82,000 clones, roughly nine tenths of them seen just once; the ten biggest clones take up approximately 13%. Comments on this clone: What it binds is not known.

This receptor was taken from an adult with an advanced solid tumor such as melanoma, head and neck, liver or kidney cancer. The sequences come from CD4+ or CD8+ T cells sorted from blood, collected in a trial of the OX40 agonist ivuxolimab. The chain carries TRBV9 and TRBJ1-1; D is perhaps TRBD1 (6 bases). The CDR3 DNA sequence: TGTGCCAGCAAGGGGGTCGACACTGAAGCTTTCTTT. It specifies CASKGVDTEAFF.